Shown below are 17 T cell receptor beta chains from a single sample sequenced in a study of OX40 agonist ivuxolimab in advanced cancers. Method: immunoSEQ multiplex PCR; TCRdb's copy keeps in-frame clones and lacks some. Among under 35,000 clones listed, about 80% were seen once. The sample in question was CD4+ or CD8+ T cells sorted from blood, obtained in a trial of the OX40 agonist ivuxolimab. The receptor set was obtained from an adult with an advanced solid tumor such as melanoma, head and neck, liver or kidney cancer.

The CDR3 spells CASSFSPSGSYEQYF. The CDR3 DNA follows: TGTGCCAGCAGTTTTAGCCCTTCAGGGTCCTACGAGCAGTACTTC. The genes are TRBV28 and TRBJ2-7; possibly TRBD1 for D (5 bases). Germline assignment: CDR1 MDHEN and CDR2 SYDVKM. With 3 bases removed from V and 1 base from J, the gap between germline ends came to 13 bases. The CDR3 is 15 residues long. The complete variable domain, with remaining parts taken from reference TRBV28 and TRBJ2-7, reads DVKVTQSSRYLVKRTGEKVFLECVQDMDHENMFWYRQDPGLGLRLIYFSYDVKMKEKGDIPEGYSVSREKKERFSLILESASTNQTSMYLCASSFSPSGSYEQYFGPGTRLTVT.

The chain carries TRBV13 and TRBJ1-2; possibly TRBD1 for D (6 bases). V lost 4 bases and J 8 bases, leaving 20 bases between the germline ends. The germline CDR1 and CDR2 sequences are PRHDT and FYEKMQ (reference sequence). CDR3 length: 15 residues. CDR3: CASSSRAVGGTGYTF. The DNA for the CDR3 is TGTGCCAGCAGCTCCCGCGCCGTAGGAGGGACAGGCTACACCTTC.

The rearrangement uses TRBV13 and TRBJ2-3; D is uncertain. The CDR3 loop spans 17 amino acids. The germline V gene has CDR1 PRHDT and CDR2 FYEKMQ (reference sequence). V dropped 4 bases and J dropped 5 bases, with 22 bases sitting between them. The CDR3 is CASSSLVARLRGDTQYF. The CDR3 DNA reads TGTGCCAGCAGCTCCCTTGTGGCACGGCTGCGTGGAGATACGCAGTATTTT.

Comment on this clone: The conserved closing phenylalanine or tryptophan is absent in this CDR3, likely reflecting a read error. The rearrangement uses TRBV28 and TRBJ1-5; no clear D. Germline values: CDR1 MDHEN, CDR2 SYDVKM. The CDR3 has 12 residues. V was shortened by 4 bases and J by 4 bases, with 5 bases between the two germline ends. CDR3 amino acids: CASSSRNQPQHL. CDR3 nucleotide sequence: TGTGCCAGCAGTTCTAGGAATCAGCCCCAGCATCTT.

This clone was observed once. The genes are TRBV10-3 and TRBJ2-2; D is unresolved. Trimming stripped 3 bases from V and 0 bases from J, with 8 bases between. Germline V gene lookup returns CDR1 ENHRY and CDR2 SYGVKD. The CDR3 sequence is 15 residues long. The CDR3 region has the DNA TGTGCCATCAGTGATAGTGACCCGAACACCGGGGAGCTGTTTTTT. Its protein product is CAISDSDPNTGELFF.

The chain employs TRBV11-2 and TRBJ2-2; 12 bases match TRBD1. There are 14 residues in the CDR3. Trimming took 4 bases from V and 9 from J; bases not matched to a gene: 3. Germline-derived CDR1 and CDR2 are SGHAT and FQNNGV. The CDR3 DNA is TGTGCCAGCAGCTCGGGACAGGGGGCCTGGGAGCTGTTTTTT. The encoded protein is CASSSGQGAWELFF.

The rearrangement joins TRBV12-5 to TRBJ1-1; possible D gene TRBD1, 5 bases. The CDR3 length is 14 residues. Germline CDR1 LGHNT, CDR2 FRNRAP. The V end was cut by 7 bases, the J end by 2 bases, with 14 bases between. The CDR3 nucleotides are TGTGCTAGTGACCCTGGGGGTGTAAACACTGAAGCTTTCTTT. Translated, it gives CASDPGGVNTEAFF.

This clone was seen more than once but under ten times. CDR3 nucleotide sequence: TGTGCCAGCAGGCCAACTAGCGGGGCCTACGAGCAGTACTTC. Translated, it gives CASRPTSGAYEQYF. V gene TRBV28 combines with J gene TRBJ2-7; 10 nucleotides line up with TRBD2. The CDR3 extends over 14 amino acids. CDR1 and CDR2 from the germline V gene are MDHEN and SYDVKM. V was pared by 6 bases and J by 2 bases, with 4 bases of the junction left unmatched.

A single count supports this clone. The chain uses TRBV19 and TRBJ2-2; 8 bases line up with TRBD2. The V gene end was trimmed by 7 bases and the J gene end by 3 bases; junction bases not matched to a gene: 4. Germline V lookup: CDR1 LNHDA, CDR2 SQIVND (reference sequence). CDR3 size: 14 residues. CDR3 nucleotides: TGTGCCAGTAATGGACTAGCCTACACCGGGGAGCTGTTTTTT. This sequence encodes CASNGLAYTGELFF.

The chain employs TRBV5-1 and TRBJ2-2; weak D call: TRBD1 (5 bases). Trimming took off 0 bases at V and 1 base at J, with 10 bases between the two ends. The CDR3 has 16 amino acids. Per the germline V gene, CDR1 is SGHRS and CDR2 is YFSETQ. CDR3 sequence (DNA): TGCGCCAGCAGCTTGGATCCAGGGATGAACACCGGGGAGCTGTTTTTT. Residues: CASSLDPGMNTGELFF.

The chain employs TRBV4-1 and TRBJ1-4; no clear D gene. Trimming left V 0 bases short and J 2 bases short, with 4 bases between. The CDR3 has 14 amino acids. The germline V gene has CDR1 MGHRA and CDR2 YSYEKL. The CDR3 nucleotides read TGCGCCAGCAGCCAAGATTTCACTAATGAAAAACTGTTTTTT. Amino acids: CASSQDFTNEKLFF.

The chain recombines TRBV9 with TRBJ1-2; a weak D match, TRBD1 (5 bases). The CDR3 has 15 amino acids. V lost 4 bases and J lost 3, with 16 bases in between. CDR1 and CDR2 from the germline V gene are SGDLS and YYNGEE. CDR3 in amino acids: CASSSGELVDYGYTF. In nucleotides, the CDR3 is TGTGCCAGCAGCTCGGGGGAGCTGGTTGACTATGGCTACACCTTC.

This chain connects TRBV10-1 to TRBJ1-6; the D gene is possibly TRBD1 (5 bases). Trimming removed 4 bases from V and 8 bases from J, with 12 bases in between. The germline gives CDR1 WNHNN, CDR2 SYGVQD (reference sequence). The CDR3 extends over 14 amino acids. For the CDR3, the DNA is TGCGCCAGCAGTGCGGGATGGGGGGATTCACCCCTCCACTTT. This gives the protein CASSAGWGDSPLHF.

V and J are TRBV29-1 and TRBJ1-1; no definite D call. The CDR3 has 13 amino acids. Trimming took off 7 bases at V and 0 bases at J, with 12 bases between the two ends. From germline, CDR1 is SQVTM and CDR2 ANQGSEA. The DNA for the CDR3 is TGCAGCGCCCTCGGGGTAATGAACACTGAAGCTTTCTTT. Its protein is CSALGVMNTEAFF. Looking up the rest from reference TRBV29-1 and TRBJ1-1 gives the full variable domain: SAVISQKPSRDICQRGTSLTIQCQVDSQVTMMFWYRQQPGQSLTLIATANQGSEATYESGFVIDKFPISRPNLTFSTLTVSNMSPEDSSIYLCSALGVMNTEAFFGQGTRLTVV.

V and J are TRBV11-2 and TRBJ2-1; a possible D gene is TRBD2 (6 bases). Looked up from germline, CDR1 is SGHAT and CDR2 is FQNNGV. This CDR3 region has 15 residues. Trimming stripped 1 base from V and 5 bases from J, with 12 bases between. The CDR3 DNA reads as TGTGCCAGCAGCTTAGTAGGGCGGGAAAACAATGAGCAGTTCTTC. Its translation: CASSLVGRENNEQFF.

V gene TRBV27 combines with J gene TRBJ1-5; 10 nucleotides match TRBD1. The trim removed 5 bases at V and 2 bases at J, leaving 3 bases unmatched. CDR1 and CDR2 (germline): MNHEY, SMNVEV (reference sequence). The CDR3 spans 15 residues. CDR3 region: CASSPGTGGNQPQHF. The CDR3 coding sequence is TGTGCCAGCAGTCCCGGGACAGGGGGCAATCAGCCCCAGCATTTT.

The chain combines TRBV5-8 with TRBJ1-5; D possibly corresponds to TRBD1 (6 bases). The length of the CDR3 is 15 residues. Trimming took off 4 bases at V and 7 bases at J, with 18 bases between the two ends. Germline V gives CDR1 SGHTS, CDR2 YDEGEE. The CDR3: CASSPWEGGGQPQHF. The DNA for the CDR3 is TGTGCCAGCAGCCCCTGGGAGGGGGGAGGGCAGCCCCAGCATTTT.